This is a list of T cell receptor beta chains from one sample in a study. TCRdb independently ran MiXCR on the RT-PCR reads; one entry per CDR3 protein. Of about 680,000 distinct CDR3 sequences in the sample, 14% were seen once. Sequenced: memory CD4+ T cells from blood. The receptors were sampled from a female donor in good health, serving as a healthy control. Both conserved end residues are part of each CDR3. The order of the fields is V gene, clone size, D gene, J gene, CDR3 DNA, CDR3 protein. The D gene is left open where the match is weak. Clone size appears in some rows only: once, few, many, or a class for an expanded clone.

V gene: TRBV20-1
clone size: few
D gene: -
J gene: TRBJ2-2
CDR3 DNA: TGCAGTGCTAGACCAACTAGTGGTGGGGAGCTGTTTTTT
CDR3 protein: CSARPTSGGELFF

V gene: TRBV5-6
clone size: many
D gene: -
J gene: TRBJ2-5
CDR3 DNA: TGTGCCAGCAGCCGAGGGGGACGATTCCAAGAGACCCAGTACTTC
CDR3 protein: CASSRGGRFQETQYF

V gene: TRBV4-1
clone size: -
D gene: -
J gene: TRBJ2-1
CDR3 DNA: TGCGCCAGCAGCCAAGATCTCAACCCGAAGGATAGGTGGTTCTTC
CDR3 protein: CASSQDLNPKDRWFF

V gene: TRBV10-3
clone size: -
D gene: -
J gene: TRBJ1-3
CDR3 DNA: TGTGCCATCGCCGGGTCCTCTGGAAACACCATATATTTT
CDR3 protein: CAIAGSSGNTIYF

V gene: TRBV4-3
clone size: few
D gene: -
J gene: TRBJ2-6
CDR3 DNA: TGCGCCAGCAGCTCCGAGGGACCTATGGAGGGCTCTGGGGCCAACGTCCTGACTTTC
CDR3 protein: CASSSEGPMEGSGANVLTF

V gene: TRBV4-3
clone size: few
D gene: -
J gene: TRBJ2-2
CDR3 DNA: TGCGCCGGAAATACAGGGACCTCGAACACCGGGGAGCTGTTTTTT
CDR3 protein: CAGNTGTSNTGELFF

V gene: TRBV15
clone size: many
D gene: -
J gene: TRBJ1-4
CDR3 DNA: TGTGCCACCAGCAGAGCCGGACGGACTACCGAAAAACTGTTTTTT
CDR3 protein: CATSRAGRTTEKLFF

V gene: TRBV11-2
clone size: many
D gene: TRBD2
J gene: TRBJ2-2
CDR3 DNA: TGTGCCAGCAGCCCCCTAGCGGGAAACACCGGGGAGCTGTTTTTT
CDR3 protein: CASSPLAGNTGELFF

V gene: TRBV4-3
clone size: -
D gene: TRBD2
J gene: TRBJ2-1
CDR3 DNA: TGCGCCAGCGGGACTAGCGGGAGGGCATACAATGAGCAGTTCTTC
CDR3 protein: CASGTSGRAYNEQFF

V gene: TRBV20-1
clone size: few
D gene: -
J gene: TRBJ1-2
CDR3 DNA: TGCAGTGCTAGAGTAGGAGAGGAGTATGGCTACACCTTC
CDR3 protein: CSARVGEEYGYTF

V gene: TRBV6-5
clone size: -
D gene: TRBD1
J gene: TRBJ1-2
CDR3 DNA: TGTGCCAGCAGTTCTAGACAGGGTGGCTACACCTTC
CDR3 protein: CASSSRQGGYTF

V gene: TRBV29-1
clone size: many
D gene: TRBD1
J gene: TRBJ1-1
CDR3 DNA: TGCAGCGTCGACTTACAGGGGGCTGGGGCTGAAGCTTTCTTT
CDR3 protein: CSVDLQGAGAEAFF

V gene: TRBV12-3/TRBV12-4
clone size: few
D gene: TRBD2
J gene: TRBJ2-5
CDR3 DNA: TGTGCCAGCAGTTTTACTTTTATAGCGGGAGTGGAGGAGACCCAGTACTTC
CDR3 protein: CASSFTFIAGVEETQYF

V gene: TRBV24-1
clone size: -
D gene: -
J gene: TRBJ2-1
CDR3 DNA: TGTGCCATTAGTGACCCCCCCTCCTACAATGAGCAGTTCTTC
CDR3 protein: CAISDPPSYNEQFF

V gene: TRBV20-1
clone size: many
D gene: -
J gene: TRBJ2-1
CDR3 DNA: TGCAGTGCTAGGGACAGCGGCCTACTTAATGAGCAGTTCTTC
CDR3 protein: CSARDSGLLNEQFF

V gene: TRBV6-1
clone size: few
D gene: TRBD1
J gene: TRBJ1-6
CDR3 DNA: TGTGCCAGCAGGAGAGAGGTGGCCGGACAGGGCTATAATTCACCCCTCCACTTT
CDR3 protein: CASRREVAGQGYNSPLHF

V gene: TRBV5-1
clone size: -
D gene: TRBD2
J gene: TRBJ2-1
CDR3 DNA: TGCGCCAGCAGCTTGAGCCCGCCGGGACTAGCGGGCTACAATGAGCAGTTCTTC
CDR3 protein: CASSLSPPGLAGYNEQFF

V gene: TRBV20-1
clone size: -
D gene: TRBD2
J gene: TRBJ2-3
CDR3 DNA: TGCAGTGCTAGAGCCCGGACTAGCGGAAGCACAGATACGCAGTATTTT
CDR3 protein: CSARARTSGSTDTQYF

V gene: TRBV6-1
clone size: many
D gene: TRBD2
J gene: TRBJ2-2
CDR3 DNA: TGTGCCAGCAGTAATCTTCGCGGGAGGGGGACCACCGGGGAGCTGTTTTTT
CDR3 protein: CASSNLRGRGTTGELFF

V gene: TRBV27
clone size: few
D gene: -
J gene: TRBJ2-3
CDR3 DNA: TGTGCCAGCAGTAAACGGAGTCAGGGTACAGATACGCAGTATTTT
CDR3 protein: CASSKRSQGTDTQYF

V gene: TRBV5-6
clone size: -
D gene: TRBD1
J gene: TRBJ2-3
CDR3 DNA: TGTGCCAGCAGCTTCGTTCAGGGGGCTGAAGATACGCAGTATTTT
CDR3 protein: CASSFVQGAEDTQYF

V gene: TRBV7-6
clone size: -
D gene: -
J gene: TRBJ1-1
CDR3 DNA: TGTGCCAGCAGCTACCAATCCAGGGGCACTGAAGCTTTCTTT
CDR3 protein: CASSYQSRGTEAFF

V gene: TRBV2
clone size: -
D gene: -
J gene: TRBJ2-5
CDR3 DNA: TGTGCCAGCAGGGGTGGACTCACAGGGCGAGAGACCCAGTACTTC
CDR3 protein: CASRGGLTGRETQYF

V gene: TRBV20-1
clone size: -
D gene: TRBD2
J gene: TRBJ2-1
CDR3 DNA: TGCAGTGCTAGACATAGCGGGGGGGCGAGTGAGCAGTTCTTC
CDR3 protein: CSARHSGGASEQFF

V gene: TRBV12-3/TRBV12-4
clone size: -
D gene: -
J gene: TRBJ2-7
CDR3 DNA: TGTGCCAGCAGCCGAGGGGGGATTTCCTACGAGCAGTACTTC
CDR3 protein: CASSRGGISYEQYF

V gene: TRBV7-2
clone size: -
D gene: TRBD2
J gene: TRBJ2-6
CDR3 DNA: TGTGCCAGCAGCCCACGGACTAGCGTTGGGGCTGCTGGGGCCAACGTCCTGACTTTC
CDR3 protein: CASSPRTSVGAAGANVLTF

V gene: TRBV5-1
clone size: -
D gene: TRBD1
J gene: TRBJ1-1
CDR3 DNA: TGCGCCAGCTCAATCCTACTCCCGACAGGGGGGCGAGTCCCTGAAGCTTTCTTT
CDR3 protein: CASSILLPTGGRVPEAFF

V gene: TRBV4-1
clone size: -
D gene: -
J gene: TRBJ1-5
CDR3 DNA: TGCGCCAGCAGCCAAGGGCCGGATAAGCCCAAGCATTTT
CDR3 protein: CASSQGPDKPKHF

V gene: TRBV3-1
clone size: few
D gene: -
J gene: TRBJ1-6
CDR3 DNA: TGTGCCAGCAGCCAAGAATCGGCACGACTCCACTTT
CDR3 protein: CASSQESARLHF

V gene: TRBV6-1
clone size: few
D gene: TRBD1
J gene: TRBJ1-1
CDR3 DNA: TGTGCCAGCAGGAACATAATTGGACAGGGGGAGTTGACAATGAACACTGAAGCTTTCTTT
CDR3 protein: CASRNIIGQGELTMNTEAFF

V gene: TRBV20-1
clone size: few
D gene: TRBD1
J gene: TRBJ2-1
CDR3 DNA: TGCAGTGCTCATAAAACAGGGGCCGGGACCCAAGATTTCAATGAGCAGTTCTTC
CDR3 protein: CSAHKTGAGTQDFNEQFF

V gene: TRBV20-1
clone size: few
D gene: -
J gene: TRBJ1-1
CDR3 DNA: TGCAGTGCTAGAGATAATCGGGGTTTGATGAACACTGAAGCTTTCTTT
CDR3 protein: CSARDNRGLMNTEAFF

V gene: TRBV6-5
clone size: -
D gene: TRBD1
J gene: TRBJ2-1
CDR3 DNA: TGTGCCAGCAGTTACGTCAGGGGGAATGAGCAGTTCTTC
CDR3 protein: CASSYVRGNEQFF

V gene: TRBV30
clone size: few
D gene: -
J gene: TRBJ2-1
CDR3 DNA: TGTGCCTGGAGACCCGAGGGACATTACAATGAGCAGTTCTTC
CDR3 protein: CAWRPEGHYNEQFF

V gene: TRBV28
clone size: -
D gene: -
J gene: TRBJ2-7
CDR3 DNA: TGTGCCAGCAGTTATTCCCCCCCCCGGGGCCTAGGGCACTACGAGCAGTACTTC
CDR3 protein: CASSYSPPRGLGHYEQYF

V gene: TRBV9
clone size: many
D gene: -
J gene: TRBJ2-3
CDR3 DNA: TGTGCCAGCAGCGTAGCCGGTGGGGCGGGTACGCAGTATTTT
CDR3 protein: CASSVAGGAGTQYF

V gene: TRBV6-2/TRBV6-3
clone size: few
D gene: TRBD1
J gene: TRBJ1-4
CDR3 DNA: TGTGCCAGCAGTTACCCGGGACAGGGGGATGAAAAACTGTTTTTT
CDR3 protein: CASSYPGQGDEKLFF

V gene: TRBV24-1
clone size: few
D gene: -
J gene: TRBJ2-2
CDR3 DNA: TGTGCCACCAGCGGGCCGATCCACACCGGGGAGCTGTTTTTT
CDR3 protein: CATSGPIHTGELFF

V gene: TRBV12-3/TRBV12-4
clone size: many
D gene: -
J gene: TRBJ2-3
CDR3 DNA: TGTGCCAGCAGGGAGAGCACAGATACGCAGTATTTT
CDR3 protein: CASRESTDTQYF

V gene: TRBV6-1
clone size: -
D gene: -
J gene: TRBJ1-1
CDR3 DNA: TGTGCCAGCAGTGAACCCCACACGGGGAACACTGAAGCTTTCTTT
CDR3 protein: CASSEPHTGNTEAFF